The 9 T cell receptor beta chains below were found in one sample sequenced in a study of T cell responses to AZD1222 COVID-19 vaccine. Measured with immunoSEQ multiplex PCR; TCRdb has only the in-frame clones, and not every one. The sample contains some 130,000 clones, roughly 88% of which appear only once. The sequenced sample was peripheral blood, obtained 28 days after the second AZD1222 dose. The source is an adult who received the AZD1222 COVID-19 vaccine.

The rearrangement uses TRBV5-1 and TRBJ2-2; possibly TRBD1 or TRBD2 for D (5 bases each). The CDR3 is 17 residues long. Deletions cut 1 base from V and 0 bases from J, with 13 bases between. Germline V lookup: CDR1 SGHRS, CDR2 YFSETQ. The chain's CDR3 is CASSLFGGPANTGELFF. The CDR3 DNA reads as TGCGCCAGCAGCTTGTTTGGGGGACCAGCGAACACCGGGGAGCTGTTTTTT.

This chain connects TRBV7-9 to TRBJ2-5; 7 bases are shared with TRBD1. The CDR3 spans 16 residues. Germline V gives CDR1 SEHNR, CDR2 FQNEAQ (reference sequence). V lost 5 bases and J lost 0; bases outside the gene matches: 9. CDR3 region: CASSPPLTGYQETQYF. CDR3 bases: TGTGCCAGCAGCCCCCCCTTGACAGGGTACCAAGAGACCCAGTACTTC.

This clone was seen a handful of times. The CDR3 coding sequence is TGTGCCAGCAGCTTATTCAGTCGGAGACTGCCTTTGCTTGGCTACACCTTC. This encodes CASSLFSRRLPLLGYTF. The chain is built from TRBV5-6 and TRBJ1-2; D is unresolved. The V end lost 2 bases, the J end lost 7 bases, and 24 bases lay between the germline ends. Germline lookup yields CDR1 SGHDT and CDR2 YYEEEE. This CDR3 has 17 amino acids.

This chain joins TRBV29-1 and TRBJ1-2; TRBD1 agrees at 7 bases. CDR3 length: 13 residues. Trimming removed 7 bases from V and 0 bases from J; junction bases left unmatched: 5. The germline gives CDR1 SQVTM, CDR2 ANQGSEA. The CDR3 coding sequence is TGCAGCGGATGGGACAGTGCTAACTATGGCTACACCTTC. This sequence encodes CSGWDSANYGYTF.

The DNA for the CDR3 is TGTGCCAGCCTAAGTTCTGGAAACACCATATATTTT. Translating it yields CASLSSGNTIYF. The chain carries TRBV28 and TRBJ1-3; D gene uncertain. The germline gives CDR1 MDHEN, CDR2 SYDVKM. Trimming shortened V by 8 bases and J by 1 base, and 6 bases separated the two germline ends. CDR3 length: 12 amino acids.

As concerns this clone: This specimen includes other DNA sequences encoding the same CDR3. The chain has TRBV7-9 and TRBJ2-1, with 8 bases that match TRBD2. The CDR3 covers 16 residues. The V and J ends lost 2 bases and 0 bases, in that order; junction bases with no gene match: 3. From germline, CDR1 is SEHNR and CDR2 FQNEAQ (reference sequence). For the CDR3, the DNA is TGTGCCAGCAGCTTATGGCTAGCGGGCTCCTACAATGAGCAGTTCTTC. Residues: CASSLWLAGSYNEQFF. Drawing the rest from reference TRBV7-9 and TRBJ2-1, the complete variable domain is DTGVSQNPRHKITKRGQNVTFRCDPISEHNRLYWYRQTLGQGPEFLTYFQNEAQLEKSRLLSDRFSAERPKGSFSTLEIQRTEQGDSAMYLCASSLWLAGSYNEQFFGPGTRLTVL.

V gene TRBV3-1 (or the pseudogene TRBV3-2) combines with J gene TRBJ2-1, with D tentatively TRBD2 (7 bases). The CDR3 contains 16 residues. V gave up 4 bases and J gave up 0 bases, with 13 bases separating them. CDR1 is LGHDT, CDR2 YNNKEL, per germline (reference sequence). CDR3 DNA sequence: TGTGCCAGCAGCCTCGCGGGGGCCTACTCCTACAATGAGCAGTTCTTC. This codes for CASSLAGAYSYNEQFF.

This clone was counted once. V gene TRBV9 combines with J gene TRBJ1-1; D remains ambiguous. CDR3 length: 14 residues. From germline, CDR1 is SGDLS and CDR2 YYNGEE. V dropped 0 bases and J dropped 4 bases, with 10 bases sitting between them. CDR3 residues: CASSVGRAGTEAFF. The CDR3 DNA follows: TGTGCCAGCAGCGTAGGAAGAGCTGGCACTGAAGCTTTCTTT. The full variable domain, completed using reference TRBV9 and TRBJ1-1, is DSGVTQTPKHLITATGQRVTLRCSPRSGDLSVYWYQQSLDQGLQFLIQYYNGEERAKGNILERFSAQQFPDLHSELNLSSLELGDSALYFCASSVGRAGTEAFFGQGTRLTVV.

The genes are TRBV5-1 and TRBJ1-5, with D hard to call. Germline V gene data show CDR1 as SGHRS and CDR2 as YFSETQ. The CDR3 is 14 amino acids. V lost 0 bases, J lost 2 bases, and 6 bases lay in between. This CDR3 reads CASSLAGGNQPQHF. The DNA of the CDR3 is TGCGCCAGCAGCTTGGCTGGGGGCAATCAGCCCCAGCATTTT.